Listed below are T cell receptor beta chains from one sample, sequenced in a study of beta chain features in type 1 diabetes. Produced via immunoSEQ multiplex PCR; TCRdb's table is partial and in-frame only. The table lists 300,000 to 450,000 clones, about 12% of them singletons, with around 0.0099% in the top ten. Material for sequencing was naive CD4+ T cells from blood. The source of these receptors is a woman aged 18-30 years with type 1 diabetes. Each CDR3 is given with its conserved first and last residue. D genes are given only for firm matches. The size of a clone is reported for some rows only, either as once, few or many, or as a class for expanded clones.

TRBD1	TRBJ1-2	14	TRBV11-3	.	CASSSRTGNYGYTF	TGTGCCAGCAGCTCCCGGACAGGGAACTATGGCTACACCTTC
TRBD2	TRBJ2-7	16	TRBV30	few	CAWTNYLRTSSYEQYF	TGTGCCTGGACGAACTACCTCCGGACTAGCTCCTACGAGCAGTACTTC
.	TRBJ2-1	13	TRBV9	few	CASSVGGQSRQFF	TGTGCCAGCAGCGTAGGCGGTCAGAGTCGGCAGTTCTTC
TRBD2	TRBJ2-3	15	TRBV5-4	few	CASSLGLAGTDTQYF	TGTGCCAGCAGCTTGGGCCTAGCGGGCACAGATACGCAGTATTTT
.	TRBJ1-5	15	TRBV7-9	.	CASSRTGSRNQPQHF	TGTGCCAGCAGCCGTACAGGGTCCCGCAATCAGCCCCAGCATTTT
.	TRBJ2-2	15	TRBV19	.	CASSIVQICTAELFF	TGTGCCAGTAGTATTGTACAGATATGCACCGCGGAGCTGTTTTTT
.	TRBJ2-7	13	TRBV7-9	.	CASSLANGYEQYF	TGTGCCAGCAGCTTAGCGAACGGCTACGAGCAGTACTTC
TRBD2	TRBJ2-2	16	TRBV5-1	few	CASSLSPLAGTGELFF	TGCGCCAGCAGCTTATCCCCCCTAGCGGGAACCGGGGAGCTGTTTTTT
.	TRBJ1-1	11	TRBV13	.	CASSLDSQAFF	TGTGCCAGCAGTCTTGACAGCCAAGCTTTCTTT
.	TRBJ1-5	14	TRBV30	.	CAWSGARGGQPQHF	TGTGCCTGGAGTGGAGCAAGGGGGGGTCAGCCCCAGCATTTT
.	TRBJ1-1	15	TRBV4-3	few	CASSQGPQGNTEAFF	TGCGCCAGCAGCCAAGGACCACAGGGAAACACTGAAGCTTTCTTT
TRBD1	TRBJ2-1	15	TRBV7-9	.	CASSRGQGKGNEQFF	TGTGCCAGCAGCCGCGGACAGGGAAAGGGCAATGAGCAGTTCTTC
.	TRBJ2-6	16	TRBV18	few	CASSPTSPGSANVLTF	TGTGCCAGCTCACCGACTTCCCCAGGGTCGGCCAACGTCCTGACTTTC
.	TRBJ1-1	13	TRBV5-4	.	CASSFGGERAAFF	TGTGCCAGCAGCTTTGGAGGGGAGAGAGCGGCTTTCTTT
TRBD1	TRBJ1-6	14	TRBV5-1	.	CASSSGQNNSPLHF	TGCGCCAGCAGCTCGGGACAGAATAATTCACCCCTCCACTTT
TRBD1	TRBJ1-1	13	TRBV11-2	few	CASSLTGDTEAFF	TGTGCCAGCAGCTTAACAGGGGACACTGAAGCTTTCTTT
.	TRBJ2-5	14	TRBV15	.	CATSREDRQETQYF	TGTGCCACCAGCAGAGAGGACAGACAAGAGACCCAGTACTTC
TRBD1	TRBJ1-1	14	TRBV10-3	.	CAISPGQGNTEAFF	TGTGCCATCAGTCCGGGACAGGGGAACACTGAAGCTTTCTTT
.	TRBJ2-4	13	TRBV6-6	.	CASSQGGKNIQYF	TGTGCCAGCAGTCAGGGCGGCAAAAACATTCAGTACTTC
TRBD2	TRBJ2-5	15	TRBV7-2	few	CASSTQRGGRETQYF	TGTGCCAGCAGCACCCAGCGGGGGGGAAGAGAGACCCAGTACTTC
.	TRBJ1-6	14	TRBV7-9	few	CASSLAVGLPPLHF	TGTGCCAGCAGCTTAGCCGTCGGGTTGCCACCCCTCCACTTT
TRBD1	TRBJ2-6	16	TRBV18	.	CASSPQGATGANVLTF	TGTGCCAGCTCACCACAGGGGGCTACTGGGGCCAACGTCCTGACTTTC
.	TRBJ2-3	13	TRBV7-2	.	CASNQKTTGTQYF	TGTGCCAGCAACCAGAAAACCACGGGTACGCAGTATTTT
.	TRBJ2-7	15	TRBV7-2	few	CASSYDSSGPYEQYF	TGTGCCAGCAGCTACGACAGCTCCGGTCCCTACGAGCAGTACTTC
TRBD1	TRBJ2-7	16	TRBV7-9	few	CASSLARSGTDYEQYF	TGTGCCAGCAGCTTAGCTCGGTCGGGGACAGACTACGAGCAGTACTTC
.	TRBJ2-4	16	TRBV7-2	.	CASSSTGQLAKNIQYF	TGTGCCAGCAGCTCGACGGGACAACTAGCCAAAAACATTCAGTACTTC
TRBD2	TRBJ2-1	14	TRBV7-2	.	CASSLVAGGGEQFF	TGTGCCAGCAGCTTAGTAGCGGGGGGAGGAGAGCAGTTCTTC
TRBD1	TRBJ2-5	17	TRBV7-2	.	CASSSYYLTGGGETQYF	TGTGCCAGCAGCTCGTACTACTTAACAGGGGGCGGCGAGACCCAGTACTTC
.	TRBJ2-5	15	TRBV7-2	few	CASSLVGRKQETQYF	TGTGCCAGCAGCTTAGTTGGTAGAAAGCAAGAGACCCAGTACTTC
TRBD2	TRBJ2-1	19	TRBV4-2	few	CASSQRWRVGGGRGNEQFF	TGTGCCAGCAGCCAACGGTGGCGGGTTGGGGGGGGTAGGGGAAATGAGCAGTTCTTC
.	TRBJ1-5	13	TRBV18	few	CASSPKNNQPQHF	TGTGCCAGCTCACCCAAAAACAATCAGCCCCAGCATTTT
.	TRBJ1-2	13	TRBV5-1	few	CASSPEPNYGYTF	TGCGCCAGCAGCCCGGAGCCCAACTATGGCTACACCTTC
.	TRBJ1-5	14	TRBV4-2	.	CASSQGTNGQPQHF	TGTGCCAGCAGCCAGGGGACAAATGGTCAGCCCCAGCATTTT
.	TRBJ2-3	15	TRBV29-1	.	CSVYTPEAVSATQYF	TGCAGCGTATACACCCCGGAAGCGGTTTCTGCTACGCAGTATTTT
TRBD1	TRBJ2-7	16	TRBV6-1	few	CASSDAGTGGMYEQYF	TGTGCCAGCAGTGATGCCGGGACAGGGGGGATGTACGAGCAGTACTTC
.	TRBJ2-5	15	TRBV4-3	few	CASSKDGQGGETQYF	TGCGCCAGCAGCAAAGATGGCCAGGGAGGAGAGACCCAGTACTTC
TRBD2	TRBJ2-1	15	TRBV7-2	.	CASSLDGGASNEQFF	TGTGCCAGCAGCTTAGACGGGGGGGCGTCCAATGAGCAGTTCTTC
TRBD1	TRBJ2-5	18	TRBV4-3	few	CASSFHPPGQGNQETQYF	TGCGCCAGCAGCTTCCACCCTCCGGGACAGGGGAACCAAGAGACCCAGTACTTC
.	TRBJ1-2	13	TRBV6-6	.	CASSLGRSGGYTF	TGTGCCAGCAGTTTGGGCAGAAGTGGGGGCTACACCTTC
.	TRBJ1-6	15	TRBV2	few	CASGRDSLRNSPLHF	TGTGCCAGCGGGAGGGATAGCCTCAGGAATTCACCCCTCCACTTT
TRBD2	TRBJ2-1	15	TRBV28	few	CASSSSGAGGGEQFF	TGTGCCAGCAGCTCCTCCGGAGCGGGAGGAGGAGAGCAGTTCTTC
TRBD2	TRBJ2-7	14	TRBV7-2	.	CASSLVAGDYEQYF	TGTGCCAGCAGCTTAGTGGCGGGAGATTACGAGCAGTACTTC
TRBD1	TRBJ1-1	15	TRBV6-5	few	CASSRRQGANTEAFF	TGTGCCAGCAGCCGACGACAGGGGGCAAACACTGAAGCTTTCTTT
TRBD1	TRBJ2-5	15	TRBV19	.	CASSKDRGFQETQYF	TGTGCCAGTAGTAAGGACAGGGGATTCCAAGAGACCCAGTACTTC
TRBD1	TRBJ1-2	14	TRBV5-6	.	CASSLKGQYYGYTF	TGTGCCAGCAGCTTGAAGGGACAGTACTATGGCTACACCTTC
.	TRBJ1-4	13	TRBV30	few	CAWSPGIEYKLFF	TGTGCCTGGAGCCCGGGGATTGAATATAAACTGTTTTTT